The 5 T cell receptor beta chains below were found in one sample sequenced in a study of T cells in Graves' hyperthyroidism and ophthalmopathy. Amplified TCR beta CDR3 regions came from RNA transcripts. First-round RT-PCR targeting the TCR CDR3 was performed with the HTBI primer set. Each CDR3 protein is one row after TCRdb ran MiXCR on the multiplex PCR reads. The profile covers some 800,000 distinct CDR3 sequences, with 38% appearing a single time and about 8.9% taken by the ten largest. What was sequenced was blood. Source of these receptors: a man aged 18-30 years with Graves' hyperthyroidism.

Remarks on this clonotype: Compared with germline, one end of the junction differs, possibly owing to a read error. The gene calls are TRBV6-4 and TRBJ2-2; a possible D gene is TRBD1 (6 bases). The germline CDR1 and CDR2 sequences are MRHNA and SNTAGT. The CDR3 is made up of 14 amino acids. The CDR3 spells CASSDRSDTGELFF. The CDR3 nucleotides are TGTGCTAGCAGTGACAGGAGCGACACCGGGGAGCTGTTTTTT.

Of note for this clonotype: At one end, the junction sequence differs from germline, possibly due to a read error. The V call is TRBV15, the J call TRBJ1-5; D ambiguous. The CDR3 consists of 17 residues. Germline-derived CDR1 and CDR2 are LNHNV and YYDKDF (reference sequence). CDR3 in DNA: TGTGCCACCAGCAGAGAATCCGGAGGGATCAGCAATCGGCCCCAGCATTTT. Protein product: CATSRESGGISNRPQHF.

As regards this clonotype: A single base separates this from a much larger clone, so it may be a read error. J is TRBJ1-1 and V is TRBV7-8; D remains ambiguous. This CDR3 has 13 amino acids. In germline, CDR1 is SGHVS, CDR2 FQNEAQ. CDR3: CASSPHPSLEALF. The CDR3 DNA sequence: TGTGCCAGCAGCCCCCATCCCAGCCTTGAAGCTCTCTTT.

There are a few counts of this clonotype. The V gene is TRBV6-6, the J gene TRBJ2-2; 7 nucleotides line up with TRBD2. Germline CDR1 is MNHNY and CDR2 is SVGAGI (reference sequence). This CDR3 is built from 19 residues. The junction had 12 bases not matched to a gene; V was cut back by 0 bases and J by 2 bases. The CDR3 DNA reads as TGTGCCAGCAGTTACTCGAAAGGGCTAGCGGTTCCTAACACCGGGGAGCTGTTTTTT. This sequence encodes CASSYSKGLAVPNTGELFF.

About this clonotype: This may be a read error: a much more frequent sequence differs by one nucleotide. The rearrangement links TRBV11-2 to TRBJ2-7, with 10 bases fitting TRBD1. The CDR3 extends over 14 amino acids. CDR1 and CDR2 from the germline V gene are SGHAT and FQNNGV. Germline trimming cut 4 bases from V and 7 bases from J; bases unmatched to any gene: 7. CDR3 in DNA: TGTGCCAGCAGCTCACCCGGGACAGGGGAAGAGCAGTACTTC. Translation: CASSSPGTGEEQYF.